This TCR beta chain was found in a study of identifying expanded T cells in peripheral blood. Study results and caveats: Approximately two-week clone count variance significantly increased as total template count grew.

As to this clone: What it binds is not known.

The CDR3 runs 15 residues. Losses at the gene ends were 9 bases for V and 2 bases for J; bases not matched to a gene: 12. Germline V gives CDR1 LNHDA, CDR2 SQIVND (reference sequence). Profiling relied on immunoSEQ multiplex PCR, and the TCRdb table lists in-frame clones only, not all of them. The sample holds approximately 100,000 clones, roughly 90% seen once. Material for sequencing was blood. The genes are TRBV19 and TRBJ1-1; 7 bases align to TRBD1. This TCR was sampled from a person between 18 and 69 years old in good health. CDR3 amino acids: CASQDRDSPNTEAFF. The CDR3 coding sequence is TGTGCCAGCCAAGACAGGGACTCCCCCAACACTGAAGCTTTCTTT.